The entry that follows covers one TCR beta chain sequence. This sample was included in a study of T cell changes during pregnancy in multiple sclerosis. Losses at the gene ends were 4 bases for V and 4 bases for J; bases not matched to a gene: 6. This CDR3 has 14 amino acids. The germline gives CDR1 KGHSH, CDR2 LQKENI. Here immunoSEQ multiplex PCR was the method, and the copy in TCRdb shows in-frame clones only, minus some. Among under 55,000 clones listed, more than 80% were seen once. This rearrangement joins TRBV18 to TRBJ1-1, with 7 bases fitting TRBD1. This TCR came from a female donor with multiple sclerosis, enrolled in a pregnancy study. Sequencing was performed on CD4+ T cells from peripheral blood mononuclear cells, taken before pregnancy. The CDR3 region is CASSQRQGGTEAFF. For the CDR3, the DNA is TGTGCCAGCTCACAGAGACAGGGCGGCACTGAAGCTTTCTTT.